The sequence of this T cell receptor (beta chain) was determined in a study of blood T cell repertoires in COVID-19. Study-wide background: COVID-19 samples, acute and convalescent, were from the United States, Italy and Spain. PBMCs, B-cell-depleted T cells, or T cells provided the cDNA or gDNA that made up the material.

As handled by the study authors: Reference gene primer amplification gave nucleated cell count estimates. Method: immunoSEQ multiplex PCR; TCRdb's copy keeps in-frame clones and lacks some. V and J calls plus clone size are reproduced from that table; the DNA served to infer D and trimming. The sample has roughly 250,000 clones, less than 85% seen once. This clone was counted once. Sequencing input: peripheral blood. The origin of this receptor is a woman of 80 years or more with active or convalescent COVID-19.

This chain's CDR3 is CASSFTGTGELGYTF. The CDR3 bases are TGTGCCAGCAGCTTCACCGGGACAGGGGAGCTTGGCTACACCTTC. The genes are TRBV5-5 and TRBJ1-2; 10 bases line up with TRBD1. This CDR3 is 15 amino acids long. The V and J ends lost 2 bases and 7 bases, in that order; junction bases with no gene match: 8. Germline V gene data show CDR1 as SGHKS and CDR2 as YYEKEE (reference sequence).